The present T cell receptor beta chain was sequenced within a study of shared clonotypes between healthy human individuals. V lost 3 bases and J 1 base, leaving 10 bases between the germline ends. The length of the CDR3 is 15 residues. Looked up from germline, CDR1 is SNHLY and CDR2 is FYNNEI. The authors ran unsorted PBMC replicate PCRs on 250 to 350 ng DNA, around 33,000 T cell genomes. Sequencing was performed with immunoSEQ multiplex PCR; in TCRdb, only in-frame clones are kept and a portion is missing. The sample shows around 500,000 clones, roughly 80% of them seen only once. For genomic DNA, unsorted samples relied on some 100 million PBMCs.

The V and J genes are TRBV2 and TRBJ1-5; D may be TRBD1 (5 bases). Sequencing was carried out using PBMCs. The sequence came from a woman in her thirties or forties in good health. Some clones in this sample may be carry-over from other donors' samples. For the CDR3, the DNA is TGTGCCAGCAGTGATTGGGACCGGAGCAATCAGCCCCAGCATTTT. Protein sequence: CASSDWDRSNQPQHF.